These T cell receptor beta chains were read from a single sample in a study of technical replicates of blood from a handful of donors. Produced via immunoSEQ multiplex PCR; TCRdb's table is partial and in-frame only. Here the sample spans tens of thousands of clones, around 92% being singletons. Source material: T cells isolated from PBMCs. These receptors were taken from a human donor in good health. Each CDR3 is given with its conserved first and last residue. The D gene is left open where the match is weak. Only some rows state a clone size, as once, few, many or a class for expanded clones.

CDR3nt,CDR3aa,abundance,d_gene,len,v_gene,j_gene
TGTGCCAGCAGTTTCGTTTTCAGCACAGATACGCAGTATTTT,CASSFVFSTDTQYF,NA,NA,14,TRBV27,TRBJ2-3
TGTGCCAGCAGTTCTACCTGGACGGGGGATGAGCAGTTCTTC,CASSSTWTGDEQFF,NA,NA,14,TRBV28,TRBJ2-1
TGTGCCAGCAGCTTACTAGCGGGGACAAATGAGCAGTTCTTC,CASSLLAGTNEQFF,once,TRBD2,14,TRBV7-8,TRBJ2-1
TGTGCCAGCAGTCTGCCGGGACTGTTGAACACTGAAGCTTTCTTT,CASSLPGLLNTEAFF,NA,NA,15,TRBV28,TRBJ1-1
TGTGCCAGCAGCATCCAGGGGCATCCGGATGAAAAACTGTTTTTT,CASSIQGHPDEKLFF,NA,NA,15,TRBV9,TRBJ1-4
TGTGCCAGCAGTTCGGCGGGAGGGCACAATGAGCAGTTCTTC,CASSSAGGHNEQFF,NA,TRBD2,14,TRBV4-2,TRBJ2-1
TGTGCCAGCAGCTTTACTAGCGGGAGGGCCGGCGAGCAGTACTTC,CASSFTSGRAGEQYF,NA,TRBD2,15,TRBV11-3,TRBJ2-7
TGTGCCAGCAGCGTAGAATGGGGACAGGGTTCGTACGAGCAGTACTTC,CASSVEWGQGSYEQYF,once,TRBD1,16,TRBV7-2,TRBJ2-7
TGTGCCAGCAGCGGTAGCGGGAGGGCCGGTGATACGCAGTATTTT,CASSGSGRAGDTQYF,NA,TRBD2,15,TRBV9,TRBJ2-3
TGCGCCAGCAGCCCGGGGTCCGGACAGGCCTACGAGCAGTACTTC,CASSPGSGQAYEQYF,NA,TRBD1,15,TRBV5-1,TRBJ2-7
TGTGCCAGCAGCGTAGGGACTAGCGCTTACAATGAGCAGTTCTTC,CASSVGTSAYNEQFF,NA,TRBD2,15,TRBV9,TRBJ2-1
TGTGCCAGCAGCCCTGGGGCTAGCGGGAGGAGTAGGAGCAATGAGCAGTTCTTC,CASSPGASGRSRSNEQFF,NA,TRBD2,18,TRBV7-9,TRBJ2-1
TGTGCCAGCAGCTTGTCTGGCCCAAGCAATCAGCCCCAGCATTTT,CASSLSGPSNQPQHF,NA,NA,15,TRBV5-5,TRBJ1-5
TGTGCCAGCAGCTTAGTCGGGGGTCAGCCCCAGCATTTT,CASSLVGGQPQHF,NA,NA,13,TRBV7-9,TRBJ1-5
TGTGCTAGTGGTCCTATTAGTAGTGAGCAGTTCTTC,CASGPISSEQFF,NA,NA,12,TRBV12-5,TRBJ2-1
TGTGCCAGCAGCTTAGGGACAGGGAGAACTGAAGCTTTCTTT,CASSLGTGRTEAFF,NA,TRBD1,14,TRBV7-9,TRBJ1-1
TGTGCCAGCAGTGCACCAGGGAGCGGGTCCAAAAACATTCAGTACTTC,CASSAPGSGSKNIQYF,NA,NA,16,TRBV28,TRBJ2-4
TGTGCCTGGAGTTCCGAGCTTGGAGCTTTCTTT,CAWSSELGAFF,NA,NA,11,TRBV30,TRBJ1-1
TGTGCCAGCAGCTCAGGGTGGGTGGAGGGAGATACGCAGTATTTT,CASSSGWVEGDTQYF,NA,NA,15,TRBV7-9,TRBJ2-3
TGTGCCAGCTCAATGACAGTAGGTCAGCCCCAGCATTTT,CASSMTVGQPQHF,NA,NA,13,TRBV6-1,TRBJ1-5
TGTGCCAGCAGTCAGGGGATGTACACTGAAGCTTTCTTT,CASSQGMYTEAFF,NA,NA,13,TRBV25-1,TRBJ1-1
TGTGCCAGCAGCTCAGGGGTGAATGAGCAGTTCTTC,CASSSGVNEQFF,NA,NA,12,TRBV7-8,TRBJ2-1
TGTGCCAGCAGGACAGGGGATCCCTACGAGCAGTACTTC,CASRTGDPYEQYF,once,TRBD1,13,TRBV6-1,TRBJ2-7
TGTGCCAGTGTACGGACTATCGGGTCCTACGAGCAGTACTTC,CASVRTIGSYEQYF,NA,NA,14,TRBV6-5,TRBJ2-7
TGTGCCAGCAGGCTAGCGGGGGATAATGAGCAGTTCTTC,CASRLAGDNEQFF,NA,TRBD2,13,TRBV7-2,TRBJ2-1
TGTGCCAGCAGTGAAGCGCGTTCGCCGGGGTACTCCTACGAGCAGTACTTC,CASSEARSPGYSYEQYF,NA,NA,17,TRBV6-1,TRBJ2-7
TGCAGCGCCGAGCGGAGCTACGAGCAGTACTTC,CSAERSYEQYF,NA,NA,11,TRBV29-1,TRBJ2-7
TGTGCCAGCAGCTGGACAGAACGGGACGAGCAGTACTTC,CASSWTERDEQYF,NA,NA,13,TRBV5-4,TRBJ2-7
TGTGCCATCAGTGAAACGGGTCCGGGGGGCGAAGCTTTCTTT,CAISETGPGGEAFF,NA,NA,14,TRBV10-3,TRBJ1-1
TGTGCCAGCAGTTTACAGGGCACTGAAGCTTTCTTT,CASSLQGTEAFF,NA,NA,12,TRBV28,TRBJ1-1
TGCGCCAGCTTCTCTTGGCCGAGGGGCAATCAGCCCCAGCATTTT,CASFSWPRGNQPQHF,NA,NA,15,TRBV23-1,TRBJ1-5